A single sample is the source of the 28 T cell receptor beta chains below, sequenced in a study of beta chain features in type 1 diabetes (dated 2018 in TCRdb). To prepare the library, the immunoSEQ multiplex PCR assay was applied. The entire amount of isolated RNA was reverse transcribed using the High Capacity cDNA Reverse Transcription Kit, so the sequenced TCRB transcripts were expressed ones. Entries here come from immuneACCESS through TCRdb and include only in-frame sequences with V and J called. Some clones fail to appear in such tables; in the studies checked, an unresolved V gene covers under half of the shortfall, and the cause of the remainder is unknown. The sample records 150,000 to 190,000 clones, approximately 8.1% of which are singletons. About 0.6% of the sample lies in the top ten. The sample consisted of central memory CD4+ T cells from blood. These receptors originate from a man aged 18 to 30 in good health.

The V and J genes are TRBV6-6 and TRBJ2-1; D is perhaps TRBD1 (5 bases). Deletions cut 2 bases from V and 3 bases from J, with 11 bases between. The CDR3 length is 15 residues. The germline V gene has CDR1 MNHNY and CDR2 SVGAGI (reference sequence). CDR3 in amino acids: CASSYGQGIYNEQFF. CDR3 coding DNA: TGTGCCAGCAGTTACGGGCAGGGTATCTACAATGAGCAGTTCTTC.

The rearrangement joins TRBV19 to TRBJ2-5; maybe TRBD1 (5 bases). The V gene lost 0 bases and the J gene lost 3 bases, with 14 bases spanning the gap. This CDR3 is 16 amino acids long. Per germline, CDR1 LNHDA and CDR2 SQIVND (reference sequence). The CDR3 region is CASSIEAGRREETQYF. The CDR3 coding sequence is TGTGCCAGTAGTATAGAAGCAGGGCGCAGGGAAGAGACCCAGTACTTC.

The V and J genes are TRBV5-6 and TRBJ1-2; the match to TRBD1 covers 9 bases. The trim removed 1 base at V and 8 bases at J, leaving 3 bases unmatched. Per the germline V gene, CDR1 is SGHDT and CDR2 is YYEEEE. The CDR3 contains 13 residues. DNA of the CDR3: TGTGCCAGCAGCTTGCGACAGGGGGACGGCTACACCTTC. Its translation is CASSLRQGDGYTF.

A few counts support this clone. This sequence joins TRBV21-1 and TRBJ2-1; the DNA was not used to check the table's D call, TRBD1. TRBV21-1 corresponds to a pseudogene. CDR3 size: 15 residues. The CDR3 DNA reads TGTGCCAGCAGCTTAGGGGGCGGGCAAAGGAATGAGCAGTTCTTC. Residues: CASSLGGGQRNEQFF.

This clone was seen ten or more times. This chain connects TRBV2 to TRBJ2-3, with D unclear. Trimming left V 2 bases short and J 2 bases short, with 14 bases between. The CDR3 totals 16 residues. Germline lookup yields CDR1 SNHLY and CDR2 FYNNEI. CDR3 coding DNA: TGTGCCAGCAGTGAACCCTTACGCGTCTACACAGATACGCAGTATTTT. Translated, it gives CASSEPLRVYTDTQYF.

There are a few counts of this clone. The chain recombines TRBV5-5 with TRBJ2-5; D might be TRBD2 (6 bases). Germline-derived CDR1 and CDR2 are SGHKS and YYEKEE (reference sequence). The CDR3 has 18 residues. The V gene lost 3 bases and the J gene lost 1 base, with 22 bases spanning the gap. This chain's CDR3 is CASSWRGHGPRPQETQYF. Here the CDR3 DNA reads TGTGCCAGCAGCTGGCGGGGTCATGGGCCGAGACCCCAAGAGACCCAGTACTTC.

This clone showed up just a few times. The rearrangement uses TRBV12-5 and TRBJ2-3; D may be TRBD1 (5 bases). This CDR3 is 12 amino acids long. Trimming shortened V by 8 bases and J by 2 bases, and 8 bases separated the two germline ends. Germline V gene data show CDR1 as LGHNT and CDR2 as FRNRAP. This CDR3 is CASIGVTDTQYF. The CDR3 DNA reads as TGTGCTAGTATAGGGGTCACAGATACGCAGTATTTT.

Many counts were recorded for this clone. J is TRBJ2-1 and V is TRBV7-2; D remains unclear. Between the trimmed V and J ends, which lost 6 bases and 7 bases, there was a span of 4 bases. Germline values: CDR1 SGHTA, CDR2 FQGNSA. CDR3 length: 10 residues. The CDR3 sequence: CASSSNEQFF. DNA for the CDR3: TGTGCCAGCAGTTCAAATGAGCAGTTCTTC.

This clone was seen many times. The CDR3 region has the DNA TGTGCCAGCAGCAAGAGGTTTGCGAACACTGAAGCTTTCTTT. This gives the protein CASSKRFANTEAFF. The V gene is TRBV21-1, the J gene TRBJ1-1. TRBV21-1 is a pseudogene locus. CDR3 length: 14 amino acids.

This clone was detected a few times. The chain links TRBV7-2 to TRBJ2-5, with 10 positions matching TRBD2. The CDR3 runs to 17 residues. Germline-derived CDR1 and CDR2 are SGHTA and FQGNSA. Unmatched junction bases numbered 11, after V lost 3 bases and J lost 4 bases. CDR3 bases: TGTGCCAGCAGCTTTAGACTAGCGGGTGCCGGGGGAGAGACCCAGTACTTC. Translation: CASSFRLAGAGGETQYF.

This clone was counted between two and nine times. J is TRBJ1-2 and V is TRBV7-2, with TRBD1 matching 8 bases. CDR1 and CDR2 (germline): SGHTA, FQGNSA. Unmatched junction bases numbered 11, after V lost 5 bases and J lost 6 bases. The CDR3 runs 15 residues. The CDR3 loop reads CASSVSVGQEDGYTF. The CDR3, as DNA: TGTGCCAGCAGCGTCTCGGTGGGACAGGAGGATGGCTACACCTTC. The full variable domain, its missing parts supplied by reference TRBV7-2 and TRBJ1-2, is GAGVSQSPSNKVTEKGKDVELRCDPISGHTALYWYRQSLGQGLEFLIYFQGNSAPDKSGLPSDRFSAERTGGSVSTLTIQRTQQEDSAVYLCASSVSVGQEDGYTFGSGTRLTVV.

This clone was observed many times. The chain couples TRBV25-1 to TRBJ2-1, with D unresolved. The V gene's germline CDR1 is MGHDK and CDR2 SYGVNS. The CDR3 spans 13 residues. V was shortened by 1 base and J by 10 bases, with 11 bases between the two germline ends. The CDR3 loop is CASSELTVGEQFF. The CDR3 DNA reads as TGTGCCAGCAGTGAATTAACAGTTGGGGAGCAGTTCTTC. The full variable domain, completed using reference TRBV25-1 and TRBJ2-1, is EADIYQTPRYLVIGTGKKITLECSQTMGHDKMYWYQQDPGMELHLIHYSYGVNSTEKGDLSSESTVSRIRTEHFPLTLESARPSHTSQYLCASSELTVGEQFFGPGTRLTVL.

The rearrangement links TRBV30 to TRBJ2-3; 8 bases line up with TRBD2. CDR1 and CDR2 (germline): GTSNPN, SVGIG (reference sequence). CDR3 size: 14 residues. J gave up 2 bases and V 3 bases, and 4 bases lay outside the gene matches. The CDR3, as DNA: TGTGCCTGGAGGGTAGCGGGAACCACAGATACGCAGTATTTT. Translation gives CAWRVAGTTDTQYF.

The chain links TRBV2 to TRBJ2-3, with a possible D match to TRBD1 (6 bases). The germline CDR1 and CDR2 sequences are SNHLY and FYNNEI. The CDR3 is made up of 14 amino acids. The V end was cut by 4 bases, the J end by 6 bases, with 14 bases between. In DNA form, the CDR3 reads TGTGCCAGCAGTGGGACAGCCACGGGGGATACGCAGTATTTT. Its translation is CASSGTATGDTQYF. Looking up the rest from reference TRBV2 and TRBJ2-3 gives the full variable domain: EPEVTQTPSHQVTQMGQEVILRCVPISNHLYFYWYRQILGQKVEFLVSFYNNEISEKSEIFDDQFSVERPDGSNFTLKIRSTKLEDSAMYFCASSGTATGDTQYFGPGTRLTVL.

Only a few counts were recorded for this clone. V gene TRBV18 combines with J gene TRBJ2-7; a weak D match, TRBD1 (5 bases). The CDR3 contains 14 residues. V lost 3 bases and J 2 bases, leaving 11 bases between the germline ends. CDR1 is KGHSH, CDR2 LQKENI, per germline. CDR3 protein: CASSPPTDPYEQYF. In nucleotides, the CDR3 is TGTGCCAGCTCACCCCCGACAGATCCCTACGAGCAGTACTTC.

This clone was observed a few times. The V call is TRBV18, the J call TRBJ2-5; 10 nucleotides align to TRBD2. From germline, CDR1 is KGHSH and CDR2 LQKENI. Unmatched junction bases numbered 2, after V lost 2 bases and J lost 2 bases. CDR3 length: 15 residues. The CDR3 DNA is TGTGCCAGCTCACCAGCTAGCGGGAGTCAAGAGACCCAGTACTTC. Translated, it gives CASSPASGSQETQYF.

This clone was counted between two and nine times. This chain links TRBV11-2 with TRBJ2-3; 11 nucleotides agree with TRBD2. CDR1 is SGHAT and CDR2 is FQNNGV in the germline V gene. The CDR3 is 15 residues long. The J segment lost 5 bases and the V segment lost 6 bases, leaving 7 bases of the junction unmatched. The DNA of the CDR3 is TGTGCCAGCAGTCAACTAGCGGGAGCAGTAGATACGCAGTATTTT. Its protein product is CASSQLAGAVDTQYF.

This clone was observed many times. The V gene is TRBV7-2, the J gene TRBJ1-1, with D perhaps matching TRBD1 (6 bases). V was pared by 0 bases and J by 12 bases, with 14 bases between. From germline, CDR1 is SGHTA and CDR2 FQGNSA. The CDR3 has 13 residues. The CDR3 nucleotides read TGTGCCAGCAGCTTAGCGATAGACAGGAAGACTTTCTTT. This gives the protein CASSLAIDRKTFF.

At least ten counts were recorded for this clone. This chain joins TRBV13 and TRBJ2-3, with TRBD2 matching 8 bases. CDR3 size: 15 residues. From germline, CDR1 is PRHDT and CDR2 FYEKMQ (reference sequence). V lost 2 bases, J lost 2 bases, and 3 bases stayed unmatched. The CDR3 coding sequence is TGTGCCAGCAGCTTACGCGGACTAGCCACAGATACGCAGTATTTT. Encoded protein: CASSLRGLATDTQYF.

This clone turned up a few times. J is TRBJ2-7 and V is TRBV30; TRBD2 aligns across 9 bases. Germline V gene lookup returns CDR1 GTSNPN and CDR2 SVGIG (reference sequence). There are 15 residues in the CDR3. J was trimmed by 0 bases and V by 3 bases; bases with no gene match: 6. The CDR3 loop reads CAWSRLAASSYEQYF. The CDR3 coding sequence is TGTGCCTGGAGCCGACTAGCGGCGAGCTCCTACGAGCAGTACTTC.

This clone was counted a few times. The V gene is TRBV9, the J gene TRBJ2-3; 9 nucleotides align to TRBD2. Germline CDR1 SGDLS, CDR2 YYNGEE. The CDR3 contains 14 residues. The V and J ends lost 4 bases and 1 base, in that order; junction bases with no gene match: 1. The CDR3 DNA sequence: TGTGCCAGCAGCAGACTAGCGGGCACAGATACGCAGTATTTT. Its translation: CASSRLAGTDTQYF.

This sequence joins TRBV27 and TRBJ2-3; D uncertain. With 5 bases removed from V and 3 bases from J, the gap between germline ends came to 9 bases. The germline V gene encodes CDR1 MNHEY and CDR2 SMNVEV (reference sequence). This CDR3 comprises 13 residues. The CDR3 coding sequence is TGTGCCAGCAGTCCCTCTAGGACAGATACGCAGTATTTT. As protein: CASSPSRTDTQYF.

The chain recombines TRBV19 with TRBJ2-3; possible D gene TRBD1, 6 bases. The CDR3 consists of 15 residues. Looked up from germline, CDR1 is LNHDA and CDR2 is SQIVND (reference sequence). Trimming cost V 2 bases and J 5 bases, with 14 bases left between them. The CDR3 region has the DNA TGTGCCAGTAGTATACAGGGGCAGGGTCGAGATACGCAGTATTTT. It codes for CASSIQGQGRDTQYF.

The table lists this clone with a few counts. The J gene is TRBJ2-5, the V gene TRBV19; perhaps TRBD1 as D (6 bases). The V gene's germline CDR1 is LNHDA and CDR2 SQIVND (reference sequence). Trimming removed 1 base from V and 2 bases from J, with 14 bases in between. This CDR3 has 16 residues. DNA of the CDR3: TGTGCCAGTAGTATAGTTCCTGGGACACCGCAAGAGACCCAGTACTTC. Translation: CASSIVPGTPQETQYF.

This clone was counted a few times. V gene TRBV5-5 combines with J gene TRBJ2-1, with TRBD1 identical over 9 bases. Germline CDR1 reads SGHKS; CDR2 reads YYEKEE (reference sequence). CDR3 length equals 15 residues. V trimming: 4 bases; J trimming: 0 bases; junction bases outside the gene matches: 2. The CDR3 nucleotides are TGTGCCAGCAGCCCGGGACAGGGCTCCTACAATGAGCAGTTCTTC. As protein: CASSPGQGSYNEQFF.

This rearrangement joins TRBV6-5 to TRBJ2-3, with 7 bases lining up with TRBD1. V lost 2 bases and J lost 3; bases outside the gene matches: 5. This CDR3 comprises 15 residues. CDR1 and CDR2 from the germline V gene are MNHEY and SVGAGI. CDR3: CASSYKGAPTDTQYF. Written as DNA, the CDR3 is TGTGCCAGCAGTTACAAGGGGGCGCCAACAGATACGCAGTATTTT.

This clone was counted a few times. V is TRBV30 and J is TRBJ2-3; possibly TRBD1 for D (5 bases). Per the germline V gene, CDR1 is GTSNPN and CDR2 is SVGIG (reference sequence). The CDR3 is made up of 12 amino acids. Between the trimmed V and J ends, which lost 5 bases and 5 bases, there was a span of 11 bases. The DNA for the CDR3 is TGTGCCTGGGCATTTCAGGGAGATACGCAGTATTTT. This encodes CAWAFQGDTQYF.

To note about this clone: The same CDR3 is also encoded by other DNA sequences in this sample. Written as DNA, the CDR3 is TGCGCCAGCAGCCAAGATTTTTTCGGTGAGCAGTTCTTC. Encoded protein: CASSQDFFGEQFF. The chain couples TRBV4-3 to TRBJ2-1; D is unclear. The length of the CDR3 is 13 residues. Looked up from germline, CDR1 is LGHNA and CDR2 is YSLEER. Trimming removed 0 bases from V and 9 bases from J, with 9 bases in between.